A single sample is the source of the 3 T cell receptor beta chains below, sequenced in a study of shared clonotypes between healthy human individuals. Clones were sequenced by immunoSEQ multiplex PCR, and TCRdb holds only the in-frame ones, with some missing. Seen here are about 2.3 million clones, just under 95% observed once, and the top ten hold around 0.35%. The sequenced sample was naive CD4+ T cells from PBMCs. Described subset: CD45RA+ positively selected. The receptors originated from a man between 18 and 35 years old in good health. Some clones in this sample may be carry-over from other donors' samples.

V usage is TRBV27 and J usage is TRBJ2-3; D call uncertain. Trimming removed 3 bases from V and 2 bases from J, with 12 bases in between. Germline V gives CDR1 MNHEY, CDR2 SMNVEV (reference sequence). The CDR3 runs to 15 residues. As DNA, the CDR3 is TGTGCCAGCAGTTTGGTTACACCAGACACAGATACGCAGTATTTT. Protein sequence: CASSLVTPDTDTQYF.

This chain joins TRBV27 and TRBJ1-5; no clear D. V was shortened by 3 bases and J by 12 bases, with 12 bases between the two germline ends. Germline assignment: CDR1 MNHEY and CDR2 SMNVEV (reference sequence). This CDR3 has 12 residues. CDR3 DNA: TGTGCCAGCAGTTTGGTTCGGAAGAACCAGCATTTT. This sequence encodes CASSLVRKNQHF.

The chain links TRBV11-2 to TRBJ2-7, with D possibly being TRBD2 (8 bases). The CDR3 contains 16 residues. Trimming stripped 6 bases from V and 1 base from J, with 19 bases between. CDR1 is SGHAT, CDR2 FQNNGV, per germline. CDR3 DNA: TGTGCCAGCAGGAGACAGGGAAGACTAGCGTCCTACGAGCAGTACTTC. It specifies CASRRQGRLASYEQYF.